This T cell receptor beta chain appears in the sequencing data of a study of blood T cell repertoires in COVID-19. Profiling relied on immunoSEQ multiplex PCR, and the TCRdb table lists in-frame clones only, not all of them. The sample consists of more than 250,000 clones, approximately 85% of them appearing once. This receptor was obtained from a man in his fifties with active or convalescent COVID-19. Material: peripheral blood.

This CDR3 is CASSPWGQTSGNTIYF. CDR3 coding DNA: TGTGCCAGCTCACCATGGGGACAGACCTCTGGAAACACCATATATTTT. This chain joins TRBV18 and TRBJ1-3; TRBD1 agrees at 7 bases. With V trimmed by 2 bases and J by 0 bases, 4 bases remained unmatched. This CDR3 is built from 16 residues. The germline CDR1 and CDR2 sequences are KGHSH and LQKENI.